The 9 T cell receptor beta chains below were found in one sample sequenced in a study of beta chain features in type 1 diabetes. Expressed TCRB transcripts were sequenced because the isolated RNA had all been reverse transcribed beforehand. TCRdb keeps only in-frame clones here, not all; method: immunoSEQ multiplex PCR. The table has 150,000 to 190,000 clones, 11% seen once. The sequenced sample was central memory CD4+ T cells from blood. These receptors all come from a man between 18 and 29 years old in good health.

This clone was picked up a small number of times. The chain recombines TRBV9 with TRBJ2-5, with 11 positions matching TRBD2. The CDR3 has 16 residues. Germline V CDR1 and CDR2: SGDLS, YYNGEE. J was trimmed by 2 bases and V by 5 bases; bases with no gene match: 8. The CDR3 sequence is CASSSLAGGRQETQYF. The CDR3 nucleotides read TGTGCCAGCAGTTCCCTAGCGGGGGGTCGGCAAGAGACCCAGTACTTC.

CDR3 sequence reads: CAWSGLGGYTGELFF. The CDR3 bases are TGTGCCTGGAGTGGCCTGGGGGGGTACACCGGGGAGCTGTTTTTT. This rearrangement joins TRBV30 to TRBJ2-2; 7 positions agree with TRBD2. The V segment lost 1 base and the J segment 3 bases; nucleotides outside the gene matches: 5. Germline V gives CDR1 GTSNPN, CDR2 SVGIG (reference sequence). CDR3 size: 15 residues.

This clone was seen only a few times. At one end the junction does not follow the germline gene, possibly because of a read error. This chain links TRBV10-3 with TRBJ2-7; 9 bases are a match to TRBD2. Germline lookup yields CDR1 ENHRY and CDR2 SYGVKD. The CDR3 has 14 amino acids. The CDR3 DNA follows: TGTGCCATCAGGGAGTCTAGCGGGAACTACGAGCAGTACTTC. As protein: CAIRESSGNYEQYF.

There are a few counts of this clone. This chain uses TRBV6-1 with TRBJ2-5, with D perhaps matching TRBD1 (6 bases). The V gene's germline CDR1 is MNHNS and CDR2 SASEGT. The CDR3 is made up of 13 amino acids. The germline V and J ends were trimmed by 10 bases and 5 bases, with 17 bases remaining between them. The chain's CDR3 is CATRDKGWETQYF. CDR3 DNA: TGTGCCACCCGGGACAAGGGATGGGAGACCCAGTACTTC.

In its sample, this clone was seen a few times. The rearrangement links TRBV7-2 to TRBJ2-6; 7 bases match TRBD1. This CDR3 contains 18 residues. Per the germline V gene, CDR1 is SGHTA and CDR2 is FQGNSA. The V and J ends lost 2 bases and 0 bases, in that order; junction bases with no gene match: 7. The DNA for the CDR3 is TGTGCCAGCAGCTTAAGGGCGACAGGGCCCTCTGGGGCCAACGTCCTGACTTTC. This codes for CASSLRATGPSGANVLTF.

This chain uses TRBV29-1 with TRBJ1-1; 8 bases map to TRBD1. Germline CDR1 reads SQVTM; CDR2 reads ANQGSEA. This CDR3 is 15 amino acids long. V trimming: 4 bases; J trimming: 3 bases; junction bases outside the gene matches: 10. The CDR3 DNA reads TGCAGCGTTGGGGGGACAGGTAAAGGGGACACTGAAGCTTTCTTT. Translating it yields CSVGGTGKGDTEAFF.

This clone was seen a handful of times. The chain links TRBV9 to TRBJ2-5; D perhaps matches TRBD1 (6 bases). Deletions cut 2 bases from V and 1 base from J, with 18 bases between. In germline, CDR1 is SGDLS, CDR2 YYNGEE. The CDR3 is made up of 17 amino acids. The CDR3 DNA follows: TGTGCCAGCAGCGTGGGACATTCCAAGGGGTCCCAAGAGACCCAGTACTTC. Protein sequence: CASSVGHSKGSQETQYF.

This clone has just a few counts. The chain uses TRBV7-9 and TRBJ2-7; D is unclear. V was shortened by 5 bases and J by 3 bases, with 11 bases between the two germline ends. CDR1 is SEHNR, CDR2 FQNEAQ, per germline (reference sequence). This CDR3 has 13 amino acids. In DNA, the CDR3 is TGTGCCAGCAGCCCTCCCTCTATCTACGAGCAGTACTTC. Translated: CASSPPSIYEQYF.

This clone was seen a handful of times. The rearrangement uses TRBV25-1 and TRBJ2-7; TRBD1 aligns across 7 bases. Germline trimming cut 5 bases from V and 3 bases from J; bases unmatched to any gene: 16. The CDR3 length is 17 residues. In germline, CDR1 is MGHDK, CDR2 SYGVNS. The CDR3 here is CASSRTGHLLLGYEQYF. CDR3 sequence (DNA): TGTGCCAGCAGTAGGACAGGCCATCTCCTCTTAGGCTACGAGCAGTACTTC.